This T cell receptor beta chain comes out of a study of shared clonotypes between healthy human individuals (dated by TCRdb to 2020 to 2022). Background on the whole study: The cohort included a few men and two women between 18 and 49 years of age. For each donor, three plates each were used for CD4 naive and CD4 memory, two plates were used for CD8 naive, and one plate was used for CD8 memory. To estimate repertoire size and how much clonotypes are shared between individuals, the study performed deep sequencing of blood TCR repertoires from about 5 healthy adults. Different laboratories and diverse techniques were used to prepare libraries and sequence TCR repertoires, to increase sequencing depth and limit assay-specific biases. Per donor, leukapheresis produced somewhere between about 0.9 and 9 billion PBMCs. The research as a whole found: Estimated clonotype richness was generally larger for naive than for memory subsets. Higher generation probabilities were observed for clonotypes shared by all four sorted-subset donors than for non-shared clonotypes. Pairwise subsampling indicated that sequencing depth was expected to affect the degree of clonotype sharing among donors. Across a handful of donors, roughly 5.4% of naive CD4, around 3.5% of naive CD8, approximately 2.5% of memory CD4, and about 0.4% of memory CD8 clonotypes were shared. The small number of donors limited the genetic and exposure-history diversity represented. Even with the large sequencing depth, rarefaction of the sorted-subset datasets indicated that sequencing was incomplete. Sampling was limited to blood, and TCR repertoires in tissue likely differ from TCR repertoires in blood.

V is shortened by 2 bases, J by 4 bases, and the region joining them spans 19 bases. CDR1 and CDR2 are drawn from the germline V gene: MGHRA, YSYEKL. Reading from cysteine to phenylalanine, the CDR3 counts 17 amino acids. Only the CDR3 portion is preserved as DNA: 51 bases, with reading frame beginning at the first base. CD8 naive samples were obtained by positive selection for CCR7 among CD45RO-negative cells, yielding a CD45RA+CCR7+ population from which TemRA cells were excluded. The donors were healthy, HIV-negative adults who had no recently reported acute infections or vaccinations. Every donor was a Caucasian adult residing in Nashville, Tennessee, USA. After blood collection by leukapheresis, PBMCs were isolated using Ficoll-Histopaque density gradient centrifugation and then cryopreserved in the vapor phase of liquid nitrogen. Analytical flow cytometry was used to check the purity and quantity of each magnetically sorted T cell population. Genomic DNA was isolated from each sorted fraction and quantified by UV absorbance on a Nanodrop 2000c.

TCR CDR3 regions were amplified from genomic DNA by multiplex PCR using the deep immunoSEQ assay. Extracted genomic DNA from each cell subset was distributed evenly across all wells of several immunoSEQ 96-well plates, and each plate was treated as a replicate. For sorted subsets, approximately 200 ng of genomic DNA, equivalent to around 29,000 T cell genomes, went into each replicate PCR. Purified libraries were measured with a Qubit 3.0 fluorometer, size-checked on a Bioanalyzer 2100, and measured again with the KAPA Library Quantification kit. A separate single-read 150-cycle Illumina NextSeq 550 flow cell was used to sequence each immunoSEQ 96-well plate. From the authors' description of their analysis: Because the immunoSEQ output included only junctional sequences and no quality scores, the filtering could not be the same as the filtering used for full-length reads. To assign V/J genes and CDR3, sequences were annotated against IMGT germline references using PyIR, a Python wrapper for IgBLAST v1.9. Reads were filtered out if the reads had weak V/J assignments (E-value above 1e-6), no CDR3, stop codons, out-of-frame junctions, or ambiguous translated residues. V3J clonotypes were defined by identical inferred V gene, J gene, and CDR3 amino acid sequence. Percentage overlap between repertoires was calculated by dividing the number of shared unique clonotypes by the size of the smaller repertoire. RTK rarefaction, the Chao1 estimator, and Recon v2.1 estimates of unobserved clonotypes were used to assess repertoire richness. OLGA was used to compute generation probabilities for all TCRbeta clonotypes that the gDNA method yielded from a few donors. TCRdb's version of the immuneACCESS table is confined to in-frame rearrangements and falls short of the full clone set. An unresolved V gene accounts for under half of the shortfall where checked; the remainder is of unknown origin. Clone size and the V and J calls come from that table; the DNA yielded D and trimming. The sample table holds 630,000 or so clones, of which about 98% were seen once. Approximately 0.33% of the sample is in the top ten clones.

This clone was detected only once. Its antigen is currently not known. Base quality data are lacking; no much larger clone is found one base away. This TCR came from a man aged 30 to 45 in good health. Sequenced sample: naive CD8+ T cells sorted from blood. In light of the paper, this sample's cell subset or site label describes: CD45RA+CCR7+. The chain couples TRBV4-1 to TRBJ2-3; the D gene lacks a confident call. The nucleotide sequence is TGCGCCAGCAGCCAAACACTCGAGGTCGCGGTCCCAGATACGCAGTATTTT. Its protein reads: CASSQTLEVAVPDTQYF.